This T cell receptor (beta chain) was sequenced for a study of cytomegalovirus exposure and HLA in healthy donors. A note on this clone: Its antigen is currently unknown.

The study, taken as a whole, reports: According to the study, roughly 180 TCR beta chains were cytomegalovirus-associated.

The germline gives CDR1 SQVTM, CDR2 ANQGSEA. V was cut by 4 bases and J by 3 bases, with 6 bases left in between. The CDR3 loop spans 11 amino acids. Use of 60 Vbeta and 13 Jbeta primers characterized the PCR. Some clones are missing from TCRdb's copy, which holds only in-frame ones; the method was immunoSEQ multiplex PCR. The sample yields a few hundred thousand clones, 65% to 90% seen once. The rearrangement joins TRBV29-1 to TRBJ2-5, with D possibly TRBD1 on 5 matching bases. This TCR came from a girl aged 10-17 years in good health and CMV-seronegative. Sequencing used PBMCs. CDR3 residues: CSVAREETQYF. CDR3 DNA: TGCAGCGTTGCCAGGGAAGAGACCCAGTACTTC.